A single sample gave rise to the 28 T cell receptor beta chains below, sequenced in a study of T cells after yellow fever vaccination. TCRdb re-analysed the 5' RACE reads in MiXCR, keeping a single row per CDR3 protein. The sample contains 620,000 or so distinct CDR3 sequences, about 12% of which appear only once. The sequencing used PBMCs, collected on the day of the yellow fever booster vaccination. These receptor sequences come from a man aged 25 to 40 who received the YFV17D yellow fever vaccine.

The CDR3 coding sequence is TGTGCCAGCAGACTCCGCGGGGAGCTGTTTTTT. Encoded protein: CASRLRGELFF. This chain joins TRBV27 and TRBJ2-2; unclear D gene. The CDR3 spans 11 residues. Germline values: CDR1 MNHEY, CDR2 SMNVEV (reference sequence). Trimming stripped 6 bases from V and 7 bases from J, with 6 bases between.

The rearrangement uses TRBV20-1 and TRBJ2-3; 10 bases line up with TRBD2. V was pared by 4 bases and J by 2 bases, with 9 bases of the junction left unmatched. Germline V gene lookup returns CDR1 DFQATT and CDR2 SNEGSKA (reference sequence). The CDR3 totals 16 residues. In DNA, the CDR3 is TGCAGTGCTATAAAAGCGGGAGGGGGTTTCACAGATACGCAGTATTTT. It yields the protein CSAIKAGGGFTDTQYF.

V and J are TRBV4-1 and TRBJ2-5; D possibly corresponds to TRBD1 (5 bases). In germline, CDR1 is MGHRA, CDR2 YSYEKL. The CDR3 sequence is 15 residues long. Trimming removed 2 bases from V and 5 bases from J, with 15 bases in between. CDR3 region: CASSQLGQSGETQYF. Written as DNA, the CDR3 is TGCGCCAGCAGCCAACTGGGTCAGTCAGGGGAGACCCAGTACTTC.

This clonotype has a handful of counts. This chain uses TRBV7-2 with TRBJ2-6; no clear D. This CDR3 comprises 11 residues. V shed 2 bases and J shed 11 bases, with 4 bases lying between them. CDR1 is SGHTA, CDR2 FQGNSA, per germline. This CDR3 is CASSLLDVLTF. DNA for the CDR3: TGTGCCAGCAGCTTATTAGACGTCCTGACTTTC. Drawing the rest from reference TRBV7-2 and TRBJ2-6, the complete variable domain is GAGVSQSPSNKVTEKGKDVELRCDPISGHTALYWYRQSLGQGLEFLIYFQGNSAPDKSGLPSDRFSAERTGGSVSTLTIQRTQQEDSAVYLCASSLLDVLTFGAGSRLTVL.

The chain links TRBV5-3 to TRBJ2-5; D unclear. TRBV5-3 is an ORF for which the function is uncertain. This CDR3 spans 12 amino acids. V was cut by 6 bases and J by 2 bases, with 8 bases left in between. CDR3 nucleotides: TGTGCCAGAACCACAAATCAAGAGACCCAGTACTTC. This encodes CARTTNQETQYF.

The gene calls are TRBV29-1 and TRBJ2-3; D uncertain. The CDR3 contains 12 residues. In germline, CDR1 is SQVTM, CDR2 ANQGSEA. The V end was cut by 7 bases, the J end by 0 bases, with 8 bases between. CDR3 sequence: CSGGSSTDTQYF. The CDR3 coding sequence is TGCAGCGGCGGTTCTAGCACAGATACGCAGTATTTT.

This rearrangement joins TRBV24-1 to TRBJ2-1, with TRBD2 matching over 9 bases. The length of the CDR3 is 15 residues. Germline lookup yields CDR1 KGHDR and CDR2 SFDVKD. The V gene end was trimmed by 4 bases and the J gene end by 8 bases; junction bases not matched to a gene: 8. The CDR3 reads CATSDPRASGDEQFF. In DNA form, the CDR3 reads TGTGCCACCAGTGACCCCCGGGCTAGCGGGGATGAGCAGTTCTTC.

The CDR3 region has the DNA TGTGCCAGCTCACCGACTAGCGGTCGCACCGGGGAGCTGTTTTTT. Amino acids: CASSPTSGRTGELFF. The V gene is TRBV18, the J gene TRBJ2-2; 9 bases are shared with TRBD2. V was pared by 3 bases and J by 4 bases, with 3 bases of the junction left unmatched. CDR1 KGHSH and CDR2 LQKENI come from the germline V gene. The CDR3 covers 15 residues. The variable domain in full, with the rest retrieved from reference TRBV18 and TRBJ2-2, is NAGVMQNPRHLVRRRGQEARLRCSPMKGHSHVYWYRQLPEEGLKFMVYLQKENIIDESGMPKERFSAEFPKEGPSILRIQQVVRGDSAAYFCASSPTSGRTGELFFGEGSRLTVL.

The chain combines TRBV12-5 with TRBJ2-5; a weak D match, TRBD2 (5 bases). Germline CDR1 LGHNT, CDR2 FRNRAP. The CDR3 sequence is 14 residues long. The V end lost 7 bases, the J end lost 4 bases, and 16 bases lay between the germline ends. The CDR3, as DNA: TGTGCTAGTGTGATGGGTGAGGGCCCAGAGACCCAGTACTTC. Translation: CASVMGEGPETQYF.

The J gene is TRBJ1-4, the V gene TRBV6-6; D is unclear. Trimming left V 6 bases short and J 4 bases short, with 9 bases between. Germline CDR1 MNHNY, CDR2 SVGAGI (reference sequence). The CDR3 covers 13 residues. Here the CDR3 reads CASSRTDNEKLFF. The CDR3 DNA reads as TGTGCCAGCAGCCGAACAGATAATGAAAAACTGTTTTTT.

This sequence joins TRBV5-1 and TRBJ2-1; tentatively, D is TRBD2 (5 bases). The CDR3 has 16 residues. Trimming took off 0 bases at V and 9 bases at J, with 19 bases between the two ends. In germline, CDR1 is SGHRS, CDR2 YFSETQ. CDR3: CASSLESSAVAAEQFF. The DNA for the CDR3 is TGCGCCAGCAGCTTGGAGAGTAGCGCGGTTGCGGCTGAGCAGTTCTTC.

This clonotype was counted between two and nine times. The genes are TRBV4-3 and TRBJ2-1, with D tentatively TRBD1 or TRBD2 (6 bases each). V was clipped by 0 bases and J by 8 bases, with 14 bases between them. The CDR3 loop spans 15 amino acids. Germline V lookup: CDR1 LGHNA, CDR2 YSLEER. Here the CDR3 reads CASSQEGGSSDEQFF. In DNA, the CDR3 is TGCGCCAGCAGCCAAGAGGGGGGCAGTTCGGATGAGCAGTTCTTC.

This clonotype was counted a single time. One end of the junction fails to match germline, which may point to a read error. The chain joins TRBV20-1 to TRBJ2-5; 10 positions match TRBD2. Looked up from germline, CDR1 is DFQATT and CDR2 is SNEGSKA (reference sequence). The CDR3 is made up of 14 amino acids. CDR3 sequence reads: CCASPSGRAETQYF. The DNA for the CDR3 is TGCTGTGCTAGCCCTAGCGGGAGAGCGGAGACCCAGTACTTC.

A few counts support this clonotype. This chain joins TRBV5-1 and TRBJ2-7; perhaps TRBD1 as D (6 bases). V was cut by 4 bases and J by 2 bases, with 13 bases left in between. The CDR3 loop spans 14 amino acids. CDR1 is SGHRS, CDR2 YFSETQ, per germline. In nucleotides, the CDR3 is TGCGCCAGCAGCCCAGGGGACGGTGCCTACGAGCAGTACTTC. Its translation: CASSPGDGAYEQYF.

This clonotype was observed a handful of times. The V gene is TRBV7-2, the J gene TRBJ2-7; D remains ambiguous. CDR1 is SGHTA and CDR2 is FQGNSA in the germline V gene. The CDR3 covers 14 residues. V was cut by 1 base and J by 4 bases, with 11 bases left in between. CDR3 region: CASSLGWDGYEQYF. CDR3 in DNA: TGTGCCAGCAGCTTAGGGTGGGATGGGTACGAGCAGTACTTC.

This chain joins TRBV10-3 and TRBJ2-7; D uncertain. The CDR3 totals 14 residues. Germline CDR1 is ENHRY and CDR2 is SYGVKD. The ends were cut back, 11 bases at V and 0 bases at J, with 17 bases in the middle. CDR3 coding DNA: TGTGCCGTCCAGAGTGGGCAGATCTCCTACGAGCAGTACTTC. This translates into CAVQSGQISYEQYF.

V gene TRBV20-1 combines with J gene TRBJ2-3; no reliable D call. The germline gives CDR1 DFQATT, CDR2 SNEGSKA (reference sequence). The CDR3 contains 11 residues. CDR3 DNA: TGCAGGGTACCCGATGGCGATACGCAGTATTTT. The encoded protein is CRVPDGDTQYF.

Only a few counts were recorded for this clonotype. The J gene is TRBJ2-1, the V gene TRBV7-9; 11 bases are a match to TRBD2. This CDR3 is built from 17 residues. CDR1 is SEHNR, CDR2 FQNEAQ, per germline (reference sequence). The V gene end was trimmed by 5 bases and the J gene end by 1 base; junction bases not matched to a gene: 7. This CDR3 is CASSPFSSGRSYNEQFF. CDR3 DNA sequence: TGTGCCAGCAGCCCATTCTCTAGCGGGAGGTCCTACAATGAGCAGTTCTTC.

This clonotype was found a few times. This sequence joins TRBV11-2 and TRBJ2-1; 15 bases fit TRBD2. The CDR3 covers 18 residues. Germline trimming cut 4 bases from V and 7 bases from J; bases unmatched to any gene: 11. Per germline, CDR1 SGHAT and CDR2 FQNNGV. CDR3 region: CASSYYLGLAGGENEQFF. CDR3 nucleotides: TGTGCCAGCAGCTACTACCTGGGACTAGCGGGAGGTGAGAATGAGCAGTTCTTC.

This chain connects TRBV29-1 to TRBJ2-1; 8 positions agree with TRBD1. CDR3 size: 11 residues. From germline, CDR1 is SQVTM and CDR2 ANQGSEA. CDR3 in amino acids: CRGDRSYEQFF. The CDR3 nucleotides are TGCAGGGGGGACAGGTCCTATGAGCAGTTCTTC.

This clonotype was seen only a few times. Compared with germline, one end of the junction differs, possibly owing to a read error. This chain uses TRBV20-1 with TRBJ2-1; possibly TRBD2 for D (6 bases). Germline CDR1 DFQATT, CDR2 SNEGSKA (reference sequence). The length of the CDR3 is 16 residues. This CDR3 is CCATSLASGLINEQFF. In DNA, the CDR3 is TGCTGTGCTACCTCCCTGGCGAGCGGGTTAATAAATGAGCAGTTCTTC.

This chain links TRBV7-9 with TRBJ2-7; a weak D match, TRBD2 (6 bases). The CDR3 runs to 15 residues. Germline V gene data show CDR1 as SEHNR and CDR2 as FQNEAQ (reference sequence). Between the trimmed V and J ends, which lost 0 bases and 3 bases, there was a span of 12 bases. As DNA, the CDR3 is TGTGCCAGCAGCTTAGCGTCCCCGGGACTCTACGAGCAGTACTTC. The encoded protein is CASSLASPGLYEQYF.

V gene TRBV3-1 combines with J gene TRBJ2-3; no clear D gene. This CDR3 contains 14 residues. CDR1 is LGHDT, CDR2 YNNKEL, per germline (reference sequence). Trimming took 3 bases from V and 0 from J, leaving 7 bases between them. This CDR3 is CASSHSASTDTQYF. CDR3 in DNA: TGTGCCAGCAGCCATTCAGCTAGCACAGATACGCAGTATTTT.

The chain has TRBV20-1 and TRBJ2-3, with 7 bases identical to TRBD1. CDR3 length: 13 amino acids. CDR1 and CDR2 from the germline V gene are DFQATT and SNEGSKA (reference sequence). As DNA, the CDR3 is TGCAGCCAGGCAACAGGGGCGGCAGATACGCAGTATTTT. It encodes CSQATGAADTQYF.

The chain employs TRBV20-1 and TRBJ2-7; no definite D call. CDR3 length equals 12 residues. Trimming shortened V by 3 bases and J by 4 bases, and 10 bases separated the two germline ends. CDR1 is DFQATT, CDR2 SNEGSKA, per germline (reference sequence). This CDR3 reads CSASFGRYEQYF. Written as DNA, the CDR3 is TGCAGTGCTAGTTTCGGACGTTACGAGCAGTACTTC.

This clonotype showed up just a few times. The V call is TRBV11-2, the J call TRBJ1-5; D is undetermined. CDR3 size: 15 residues. Between the trimmed V and J ends, which lost 1 base and 0 bases, there was a span of 7 bases. Germline V gene data show CDR1 as SGHAT and CDR2 as FQNNGV. DNA of the CDR3: TGTGCCAGCAGCTTAGGGTCGGGTAGCAATCAGCCCCAGCATTTT. Protein product: CASSLGSGSNQPQHF.

V gene TRBV9 combines with J gene TRBJ2-2, with 7 bases that match TRBD1. V lost 2 bases, J lost 4 bases, and 8 bases stayed unmatched. The CDR3 loop spans 16 amino acids. Germline V gene lookup returns CDR1 SGDLS and CDR2 YYNGEE. In DNA, the CDR3 is TGTGCCAGCAGCGTTTATCGGGACAGTCTCACCGGGGAGCTGTTTTTT. It yields the protein CASSVYRDSLTGELFF. Complete variable domain (other parts from reference TRBV9 and TRBJ2-2): DSGVTQTPKHLITATGQRVTLRCSPRSGDLSVYWYQQSLDQGLQFLIQYYNGEERAKGNILERFSAQQFPDLHSELNLSSLELGDSALYFCASSVYRDSLTGELFFGEGSRLTVL.

V is TRBV24-1 and J is TRBJ2-4; D is unresolved. CDR3 length: 16 amino acids. The V gene's germline CDR1 is KGHDR and CDR2 SFDVKD. Trimming took 2 bases from V and 8 from J, leaving 18 bases between them. The CDR3 DNA is TGTGCCACCAGTGATTCCCGGGCCTCGGCTGAAGACATTCAGTACTTC. The encoded protein is CATSDSRASAEDIQYF.